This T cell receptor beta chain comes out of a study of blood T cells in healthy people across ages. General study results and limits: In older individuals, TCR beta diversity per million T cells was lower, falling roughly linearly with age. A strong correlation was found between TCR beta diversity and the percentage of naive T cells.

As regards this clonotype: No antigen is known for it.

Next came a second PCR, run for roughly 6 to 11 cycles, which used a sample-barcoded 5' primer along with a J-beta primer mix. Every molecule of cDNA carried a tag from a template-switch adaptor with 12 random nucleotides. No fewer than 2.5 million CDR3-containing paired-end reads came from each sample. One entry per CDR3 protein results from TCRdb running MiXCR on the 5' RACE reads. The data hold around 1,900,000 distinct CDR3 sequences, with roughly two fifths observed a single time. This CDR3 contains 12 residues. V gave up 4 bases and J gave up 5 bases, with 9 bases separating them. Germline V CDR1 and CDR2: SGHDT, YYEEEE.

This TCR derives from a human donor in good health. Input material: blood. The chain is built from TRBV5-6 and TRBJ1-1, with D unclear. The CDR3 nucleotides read TGTGCCAGCAGCATCGGCCAAACTGAAGCTTTCTTT. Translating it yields CASSIGQTEAFF.